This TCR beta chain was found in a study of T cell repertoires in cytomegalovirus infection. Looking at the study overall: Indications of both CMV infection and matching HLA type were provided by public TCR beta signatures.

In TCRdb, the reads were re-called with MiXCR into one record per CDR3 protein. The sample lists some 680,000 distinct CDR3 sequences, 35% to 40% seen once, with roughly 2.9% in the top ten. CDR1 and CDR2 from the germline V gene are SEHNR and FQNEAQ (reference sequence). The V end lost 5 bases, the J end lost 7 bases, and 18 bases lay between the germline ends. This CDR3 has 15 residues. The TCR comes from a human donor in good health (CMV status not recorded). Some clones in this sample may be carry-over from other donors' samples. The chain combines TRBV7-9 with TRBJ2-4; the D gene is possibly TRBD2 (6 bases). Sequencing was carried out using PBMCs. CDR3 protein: CASSPSRDFGNIQYF. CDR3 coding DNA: TGTGCCAGCAGCCCGAGCAGGGACTTCGGGAACATTCAGTACTTC.